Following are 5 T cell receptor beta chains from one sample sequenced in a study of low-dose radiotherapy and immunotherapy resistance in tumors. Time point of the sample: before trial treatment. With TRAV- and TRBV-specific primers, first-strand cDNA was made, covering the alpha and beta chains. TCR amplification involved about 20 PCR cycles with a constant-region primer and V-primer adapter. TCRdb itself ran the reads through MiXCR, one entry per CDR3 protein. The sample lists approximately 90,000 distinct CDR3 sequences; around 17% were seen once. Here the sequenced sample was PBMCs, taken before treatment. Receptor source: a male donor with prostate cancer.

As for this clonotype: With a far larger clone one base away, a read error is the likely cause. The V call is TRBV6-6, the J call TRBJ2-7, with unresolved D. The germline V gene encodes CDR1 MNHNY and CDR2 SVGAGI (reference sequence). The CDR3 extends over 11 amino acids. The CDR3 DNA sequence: TGTGTCAGCAGCATGGGATACGAGCAGTACTTC. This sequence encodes CVSSMGYEQYF.

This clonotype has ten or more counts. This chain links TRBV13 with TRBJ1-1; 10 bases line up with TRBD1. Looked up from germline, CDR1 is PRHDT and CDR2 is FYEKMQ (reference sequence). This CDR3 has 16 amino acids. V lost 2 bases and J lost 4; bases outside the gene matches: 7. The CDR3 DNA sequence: TGTGCCAGCAGCTTAATATCTGGGACAGGGGCCACTGAAGCTTTCTTT. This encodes CASSLISGTGATEAFF.

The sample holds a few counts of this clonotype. The CDR3: CASSSSLVAYEQYF. The CDR3 coding sequence is TGTGCCAGCAGCTCGTCACTAGTGGCCTACGAGCAGTACTTC. The rearrangement links TRBV7-9 to TRBJ2-7; tentative D call: TRBD2 (5 bases). The CDR3 has 14 amino acids. Germline CDR1 reads SEHNR; CDR2 reads FQNEAQ (reference sequence). Trimming pared 4 bases from V and 2 bases from J, leaving 12 bases between. Supplemented by reference TRBV7-9 and TRBJ2-7, the full variable domain reads DTGVSQNPRHKITKRGQNVTFRCDPISEHNRLYWYRQTLGQGPEFLTYFQNEAQLEKSRLLSDRFSAERPKGSFSTLEIQRTEQGDSAMYLCASSSSLVAYEQYFGPGTRLTVT.

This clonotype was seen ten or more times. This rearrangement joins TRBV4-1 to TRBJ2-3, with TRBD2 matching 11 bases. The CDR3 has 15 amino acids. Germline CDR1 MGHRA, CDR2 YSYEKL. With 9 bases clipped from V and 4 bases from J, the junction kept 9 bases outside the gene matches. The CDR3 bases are TGCGCCAGTAAGACTAGCGGGGAGGGTGCAGATACGCAGTATTTT. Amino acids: CASKTSGEGADTQYF.

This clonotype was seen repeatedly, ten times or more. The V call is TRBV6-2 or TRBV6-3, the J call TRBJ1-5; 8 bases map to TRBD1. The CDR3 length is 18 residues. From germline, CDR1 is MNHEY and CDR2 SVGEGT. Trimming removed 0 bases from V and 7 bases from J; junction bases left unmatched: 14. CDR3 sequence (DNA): TGTGCCAGCAGTTACTCTCATTCTGGACAGGGAATCGGACAGCCCCAGCATTTT. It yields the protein CASSYSHSGQGIGQPQHF.